This T cell receptor (beta chain) was profiled in a study of cytomegalovirus exposure and HLA in healthy donors. Findings and limits, study-wide: Among TCR beta chains, those listed as cytomegalovirus-associated numbered over 150. A later analysis revealed that TCR association rates differed between HLA loci, peaking at DRB1 and bottoming out at HLA-C.

Concerning this clone itself: Its antigen is undetermined.

Amplification used 60 Vbeta primers and 13 Jbeta primers. Sequencing was performed with immunoSEQ multiplex PCR; in TCRdb, only in-frame clones are kept and a portion is missing. The table records about 79,000 clones, around two thirds of them present only once. This TCR was sampled from a woman between 50 and 59 years old in good health and CMV-seropositive. The sequenced sample consisted of PBMCs.

The CDR3 nucleotides read TGCGCCAGCACCACTTTACCGGGACTAGCGGGGGGATTCTCCTACAATGAGCAGTTCTTC. Amino acids: CASTTLPGLAGGFSYNEQFF. The chain recombines TRBV5-1 with TRBJ2-1; TRBD2 aligns across 15 bases. V lost 6 bases to trimming and J lost 0 bases; unmatched junction nucleotides: 13. CDR3 length: 20 residues. Germline assignment: CDR1 SGHRS and CDR2 YFSETQ.